These T cell receptor beta chains were read from a single sample in a study of blood T cell repertoires in COVID-19. Data came from immunoSEQ multiplex PCR; TCRdb stores just in-frame clones and leaves some out. The data show more than 95,000 clones, roughly nine tenths seen once. Sequences were obtained from peripheral blood. The source is a man over 45 in a cohort sampled during active COVID-19. CDR3s include the opening cysteine and the closing phenylalanine or tryptophan. Fields, in order: clone size, CDR3 length, D gene, J gene, V gene, CDR3 protein, CDR3 DNA. The D gene is left open where the match is weak. Clone size is shown for a subset of rows, as once, few, many or a class of expanded clone.

NA | 11 | NA | TRBJ2-7 | TRBV3-1/TRBV3-2 | CASTNNNEQYF | TGTGCCAGCACGAATAACAACGAGCAGTACTTC
NA | 16 | TRBD2 | TRBJ2-7 | TRBV9 | CASSVGLAGGTHEQYF | TGTGCCAGCAGCGTAGGGCTAGCGGGGGGCACGCACGAGCAGTACTTC
NA | 14 | NA | TRBJ1-5 | TRBV5-5 | CASSFGGINQPQHF | TGTGCCAGCAGCTTTGGAGGGATTAATCAGCCCCAGCATTTT
NA | 16 | NA | TRBJ1-6 | TRBV25-1 | CASSNTLGGVHLPLHF | TGTGCCAGCAGTAATACCCTGGGGGGGGTACATTTACCCCTCCACTTT
NA | 15 | NA | TRBJ2-1 | TRBV10-2 | CASSESGGHGNEQFF | TGCGCCAGCAGTGAGTCCGGGGGGCATGGCAATGAGCAGTTCTTC
NA | 17 | NA | TRBJ2-6 | TRBV7-2 | CASSFLIDSSGANVLTF | TGTGCCAGCAGCTTCCTGATCGACAGCTCTGGGGCCAACGTCCTGACTTTC
few | 17 | TRBD2 | TRBJ2-2 | TRBV3-1/TRBV3-2 | CASSQGLAASRTGELFF | TGTGCCAGCAGCCAAGGACTAGCGGCCTCGCGGACCGGGGAGCTGTTTTTT
NA | 15 | NA | TRBJ2-5 | TRBV18 | CASSLSAPGRETQYF | TGTGCCAGCTCACTGTCAGCGCCAGGGAGGGAGACCCAGTACTTC
NA | 16 | NA | TRBJ1-2 | TRBV18 | CASSPPTGFSEGGYTF | TGTGCCAGCTCACCTCCGACCGGGTTCTCTGAGGGAGGCTACACCTTC
NA | 15 | NA | TRBJ1-2 | TRBV9 | CASSPSLGGLDGYTF | TGTGCCAGCAGCCCATCCCTAGGAGGGTTGGATGGCTACACCTTC
few | 15 | NA | TRBJ1-1 | TRBV28 | CASSFDSQFNTEAFF | TGTGCCAGCAGTTTCGACAGCCAGTTTAACACTGAAGCTTTCTTT
NA | 15 | TRBD2 | TRBJ2-3 | TRBV7-2 | CASSEGLAGTDTQYF | TGTGCCAGCAGCGAGGGACTAGCGGGCACAGATACGCAGTATTTT
once | 16 | TRBD1 | TRBJ1-6 | TRBV7-8 | CASRPPTGVRNSPLHF | TGTGCCAGCAGACCTCCGACAGGGGTGAGAAATTCACCCCTCCACTTT
NA | 18 | TRBD2 | TRBJ2-2 | TRBV5-6 | CASSFSGGAWVRTGELFF | TGTGCCAGCAGCTTTAGCGGGGGGGCCTGGGTTCGCACCGGGGAGCTGTTTTTT
NA | 13 | TRBD1 | TRBJ2-7 | TRBV3-1/TRBV3-2 | CASSRTGEYEQYF | TGTGCCAGCAGCCGTACAGGGGAATACGAGCAGTACTTC
NA | 14 | TRBD2 | TRBJ2-3 | TRBV10-3 | CATSTGGPTDTQYF | TGTGCCACCTCGACGGGGGGACCCACAGATACGCAGTATTTT
NA | 19 | TRBD1 | TRBJ1-2 | TRBV6-2/TRBV6-3 | CASSTDLIKPGQGEYGYTF | TGTGCCAGCAGTACGGACCTAATTAAACCGGGACAGGGGGAATATGGCTACACCTTC
NA | 16 | NA | TRBJ2-7 | TRBV15 | CATSAQGGADSYEQYF | TGTGCCACCAGCGCGCAGGGGGGCGCGGATTCCTACGAGCAGTACTTC
NA | 15 | TRBD1 | TRBJ1-3 | TRBV5-1 | CASSSGTGPGNTIYF | TGCGCCAGCAGCTCCGGGACAGGCCCTGGAAACACCATATATTTT
NA | 15 | TRBD1 | TRBJ2-7 | TRBV6-5 | CASSLGWQGAQEQYF | TGTGCCAGCAGTTTGGGGTGGCAGGGGGCACAAGAGCAGTACTTC
NA | 14 | NA | TRBJ2-1 | TRBV7-8 | CATGRQIDYNEQFF | TGTGCCACCGGCCGACAGATAGATTACAATGAGCAGTTCTTC
NA | 13 | NA | TRBJ2-1 | TRBV11-2 | CASSGGLSNEQFF | TGTGCCAGCAGCGGGGGCCTCTCCAATGAGCAGTTCTTC
NA | 15 | NA | TRBJ1-5 | TRBV7-2 | CASSLVGGENQPQHF | TGTGCCAGCAGCTTAGTAGGGGGTGAAAATCAGCCCCAGCATTTT
once | 16 | TRBD1 | TRBJ2-1 | TRBV10-3 | CAISYRDRGIYNEQFF | TGTGCCATCAGTTACCGGGACAGGGGGATCTACAATGAGCAGTTCTTC
NA | 16 | TRBD1 | TRBJ1-6 | TRBV5-4 | CASSLGGTGSNSPLHF | TGTGCCAGCAGCTTGGGGGGGACAGGGTCTAATTCACCCCTCCACTTT
NA | 16 | TRBD1 | TRBJ2-2 | TRBV6-6 | CASKELGQLKGGELFF | TGTGCCAGCAAAGAATTGGGACAGTTAAAAGGCGGGGAGCTGTTTTTT
NA | 14 | NA | TRBJ1-1 | TRBV6-5 | CASRAKLTGLQAFF | TGTGCCAGCAGGGCTAAATTAACAGGTCTTCAAGCTTTCTTT
NA | 16 | TRBD1 | TRBJ2-5 | TRBV5-6 | CASSPLGTGVQETQYF | TGTGCCAGCAGCCCCTTAGGGACAGGGGTCCAAGAGACCCAGTACTTC
NA | 13 | NA | TRBJ1-3 | TRBV10-3 | CAISESRGNTIYF | TGTGCCATCAGTGAGTCCCGTGGAAACACCATATATTTT
NA | 14 | NA | TRBJ1-3 | TRBV11-3 | CASSLAGGENTIYF | TGTGCCAGCAGCTTAGCCGGGGGAGAAAACACCATATATTTT
NA | 13 | NA | TRBJ2-3 | TRBV29-1 | CSADSGGVDTQYF | TGCAGCGCCGATTCGGGGGGCGTAGATACGCAGTATTTT
NA | 13 | TRBD1 | TRBJ1-1 | TRBV6-6 | CASRDRDNTEAFF | TGTGCCAGCAGAGACAGGGACAACACTGAAGCTTTCTTT
NA | 16 | TRBD1 | TRBJ2-3 | TRBV27 | CASRPLGGDRGDTQYF | TGTGCCAGCAGACCCCTCGGGGGGGACAGGGGAGATACGCAGTATTTT
NA | 17 | NA | TRBJ1-6 | TRBV3-1/TRBV3-2 | CASSQGLQGSYNSPLHF | TGTGCCAGCAGCCAAGGCCTGCAGGGTTCCTATAATTCACCCCTCCACTTT
NA | 17 | NA | TRBJ2-2 | TRBV7-9 | CASSLRGGQANTGELFF | TGTGCCAGCAGCTTACGGGGTGGGCAGGCGAACACCGGGGAGCTGTTTTTT
NA | 15 | NA | TRBJ2-3 | TRBV5-1 | CASSLAGHNTDTQYF | TGCGCCAGCAGCTTGGCGGGACACAACACAGATACGCAGTATTTT
NA | 11 | NA | TRBJ2-1 | TRBV7-2 | CASSLTNEQFF | TGTGCCAGCAGCTTGACAAATGAGCAGTTCTTC
NA | 13 | TRBD1 | TRBJ2-1 | TRBV6-5 | CASPGQGGNEQFF | TGTGCCAGCCCGGGACAGGGGGGAAATGAGCAGTTCTTC
NA | 15 | TRBD1 | TRBJ2-1 | TRBV5-1 | CASSSTGGSYNEQFF | TGCGCCAGCAGCTCAACAGGGGGCTCCTACAATGAGCAGTTCTTC
NA | 15 | TRBD2 | TRBJ2-1 | TRBV18 | CASSPLAGAHNEQFF | TGTGCCAGCTCACCACTAGCGGGGGCCCACAATGAGCAGTTCTTC
once | 14 | NA | TRBJ1-2 | TRBV19 | CASSPSSRFYGYTF | TGTGCCAGTAGTCCTAGCTCCCGGTTCTATGGCTACACCTTC
NA | 14 | NA | TRBJ1-3 | TRBV7-6 | CASSLGQLGNTIYF | TGTGCCAGCAGCTTAGGACAGCTCGGAAACACCATATATTTT
NA | 16 | TRBD2 | TRBJ2-3 | TRBV3-1/TRBV3-2 | CASSQGASGGGDTQYF | TGTGCCAGCAGCCAAGGTGCTAGCGGGGGTGGTGATACGCAGTATTTT
NA | 15 | NA | TRBJ1-1 | TRBV11-2 | CASSGGTSRYTEAFF | TGTGCCAGCAGCGGGGGGACCAGTCGGTACACTGAAGCTTTCTTT
NA | 14 | NA | TRBJ1-1 | TRBV20-1 | CSASFWQKNTEAFF | TGCAGTGCTAGTTTCTGGCAGAAGAACACTGAAGCTTTCTTT
NA | 13 | NA | TRBJ2-1 | TRBV5-1 | CASSLDRMNEQFF | TGCGCCAGCAGCTTGGACAGGATGAATGAGCAGTTCTTC
NA | 15 | TRBD1 | TRBJ2-7 | TRBV19 | CASSRHGTGDNEQYF | TGTGCCAGTAGTAGGCACGGGACAGGGGACAACGAGCAGTACTTC
NA | 15 | TRBD1 | TRBJ2-7 | TRBV5-1 | CASSPGQGRAYEQYF | TGCGCCAGCAGCCCCGGACAGGGTAGGGCCTACGAGCAGTACTTC
NA | 14 | NA | TRBJ2-2 | TRBV11-3 | CASSPSPGTGELFF | TGTGCCAGCAGCCCTAGCCCAGGCACCGGGGAGCTGTTTTTT
NA | 18 | TRBD1 | TRBJ1-1 | TRBV14 | CASSQLTGVQVKDTEAFF | TGTGCCAGCAGCCAATTAACAGGGGTCCAAGTGAAGGACACTGAAGCTTTCTTT
NA | 21 | TRBD2 | TRBJ2-1 | TRBV7-8 | CASSTPPGLAGAVSSYNEQFF | TGTGCCAGCAGCACCCCGCCGGGGCTAGCGGGGGCCGTTAGCTCCTACAATGAGCAGTTCTTC
NA | 13 | NA | TRBJ1-2 | TRBV9 | CASSADSNYGYTF | TGTGCCAGCAGCGCGGACAGCAACTATGGCTACACCTTC
NA | 11 | NA | TRBJ2-1 | TRBV6-5 | CASTLVGEQFF | TGTGCCAGCACCCTAGTAGGAGAGCAGTTCTTC
NA | 12 | TRBD2 | TRBJ2-7 | TRBV3-1/TRBV3-2 | CASGGLAGEQYF | TGTGCCAGCGGGGGACTAGCAGGCGAGCAGTACTTC